This record looks at one T cell receptor beta chain sequence and its context. The table lists this clonotype with many counts. Its recognized antigen is unknown. Base qualities are not provided; no much larger clone lies one nucleotide away. The sample originates from a study of T cells in Graves' hyperthyroidism and ophthalmopathy (dated by TCRdb to between 2018 and 2020). For the wider study: Peripheral blood samples were taken at the time of initial diagnosis, prior to any treatment. The paper describes TCR Vbeta CDR3 sequencing of about 140 peripheral blood samples, made up of about 41 ophthalmopathy patients, 70 to 75 hyperthyroidism patients and roughly 17 progressor patients. To identify distinguishing TCR V-J signatures, a discovery cohort of 100 or so patients was used, comprising 40 to 45 with Graves' ophthalmopathy and some 60 with stable Graves' hyperthyroidism. The 100 or so discovery patients were divided at random into training and test sets in a 7:3 ratio. Whether ophthalmopathy could be predicted prospectively was tested in an independent validation cohort made up of approximately 19 hyperthyroidism patients plus 17 patients who later progressed to ophthalmopathy. After blood sampling, hyperthyroidism patients were treated with methimazole at a starting dose of 30 mg daily, and ophthalmopathy patients were treated with high-dose intravenous methylprednisolone. Thyroid tissue and blood T-cell repertoires from about six Graves' hyperthyroidism patients were also compared in the study.

What the authors observed across the whole study: In validation, the model predicted progression to ophthalmopathy with over 65% sensitivity and about 73% specificity, a median of around 6.6 months before onset. A 13 V-J signature model separated ophthalmopathy from stable hyperthyroidism, with about 88% sensitivity and 81.08% specificity in cross-validation and 80%/75% in testing. Sample size was not statistically predetermined, and blinding of investigators to group allocation was not performed. Most expanded thyroid clonotypes (frequency above 0.001) were also detected in blood, a finding suggesting that blood repertoires may reflect thyroid immune responses.

Amplification of TCR beta CDR3 regions was carried out from RNA transcripts. The first round of RT-PCR for the TCR CDR3 was performed with the HTBI primer set and the Qiagen OneStep RT-PCR kit. Libraries were constructed in a second round of multiplex PCR, after which size selection and purification were carried out. Sequencing of the libraries was done on an Illumina HiSeq2000 using paired-end 100 bp reads. The authors' analysis ran thus. SOAPnuke was used to process the raw data, removing reads that contained adapters or uncalled bases, had a mean Phred below 15, or lacked an exact match to the constant primer or identifier. COPE v1.2.5 was used to merge high-quality paired reads, and clonotypes were defined as unique nucleotide sequences. MiTCR v1.1 was used to align the clonotypes against IMGT TRBV, TRBD and TRBJ reference segments. Analysis was restricted to V-J combinations with a frequency above 0.0001, which covered just over 98% of repertoires. The TCS score was defined as the ratio of F50 (clonal expansion) to E x V (chaos), calculated using BLOSUM62-based TCRdist between CDR3 peptides within each V-J. Welch's t-statistics and random forest reduced roughly 500 V-J features to about 13, which were used in a naive Bayes classifier (R e1071). The raw public data were reprocessed by TCRdb itself: fastp quality trimming at Q25, MiXCR clonotype calling, in-frame beta chains only. Each CDR3 protein appears once, grouped with its most common genes and DNA. The V and J calls reflect TCRdb's pipeline rather than the authors' work. The sample table lists about 560,000 distinct CDR3 sequences, roughly a sixth of them with a count of one. 15% to 20% of the sample goes to the ten largest clones.

A patient counted as having stable Graves' hyperthyroidism if no progression to ophthalmopathy occurred over 18 months of follow-up. Hyperthyroidism patients were newly diagnosed, had a disease duration of under 2 months, and were aged 18 to 65 years. The study excluded patients with uncontrolled infections, other autoimmune diseases, pregnancy or lactation. Clinical symptoms, serum thyroxine and TRAb, thyroid ultrasound, and orbital computed tomography formed the basis for the diagnoses. Ficoll-Paque density gradient centrifugation was used to isolate PBMCs from 8 to 10 ml of fresh peripheral blood. Total RNA was extracted using Trizol reagent, and RNA quality was assessed on an Agilent 2100 Bioanalyzer. The CDR3 spans 16 residues, from the cysteine through the phenylalanine. Of all the DNA, just the CDR3 is kept, 48 bases in frame from base 1. Germline trimming amounts to 2 bases on V and 0 bases on J, with 6 as the count of junction bases outside the gene matches. The CDR1 and CDR2 encoded by the germline V gene are MNHNS and SASEGT.

The sequencing sample was made of blood. The receptor was isolated from a young woman with Graves' hyperthyroidism. The rearrangement combines TRBV6-1 with TRBJ1-1, and TRBD1 matches 7 of the central bases. The nucleotide sequence is TGTGCCAGCAGTGAATTGAGGGGGCGGATGAACACTGAAGCTTTCTTT. Protein translation: CASSELRGRMNTEAFF.